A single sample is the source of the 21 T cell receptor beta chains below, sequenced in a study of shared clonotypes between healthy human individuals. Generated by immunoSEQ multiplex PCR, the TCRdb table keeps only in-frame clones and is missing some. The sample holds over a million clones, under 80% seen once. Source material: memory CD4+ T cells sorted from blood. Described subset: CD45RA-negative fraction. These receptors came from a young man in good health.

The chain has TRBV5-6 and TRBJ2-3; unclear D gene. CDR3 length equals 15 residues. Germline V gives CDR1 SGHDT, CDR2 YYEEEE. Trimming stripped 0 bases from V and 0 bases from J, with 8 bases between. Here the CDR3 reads CASSLAPVSTDTQYF. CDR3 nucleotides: TGTGCCAGCAGCTTGGCGCCCGTCAGCACAGATACGCAGTATTTT.

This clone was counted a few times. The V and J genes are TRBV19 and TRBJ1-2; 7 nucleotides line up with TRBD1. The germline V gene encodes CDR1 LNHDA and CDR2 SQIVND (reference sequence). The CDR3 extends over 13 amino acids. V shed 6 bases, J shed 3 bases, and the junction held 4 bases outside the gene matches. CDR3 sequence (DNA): TGTGCCAGTAGCGCGGACAGGTACTATGGCTACACCTTC. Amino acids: CASSADRYYGYTF.

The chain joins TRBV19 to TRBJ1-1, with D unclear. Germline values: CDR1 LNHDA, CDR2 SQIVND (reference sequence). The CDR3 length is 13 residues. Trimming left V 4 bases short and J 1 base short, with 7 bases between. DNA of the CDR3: TGTGCCAGTAGTACGGTGACGAACACTGAAGCTTTCTTT. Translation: CASSTVTNTEAFF. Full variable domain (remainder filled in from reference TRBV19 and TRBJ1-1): DGGITQSPKYLFRKEGQNVTLSCEQNLNHDAMYWYRQDPGQGLRLIYYSQIVNDFQKGDIAEGYSVSREKKESFPLTVTSAQKNPTAFYLCASSTVTNTEAFFGQGTRLTVV.

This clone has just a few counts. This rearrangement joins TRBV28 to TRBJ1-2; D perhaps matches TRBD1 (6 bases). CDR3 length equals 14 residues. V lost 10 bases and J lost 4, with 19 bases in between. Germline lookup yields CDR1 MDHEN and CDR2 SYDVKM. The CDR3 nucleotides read TGTGCCACCGTACTAACAGGGCAGGGCTATGGCTACACCTTC. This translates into CATVLTGQGYGYTF.

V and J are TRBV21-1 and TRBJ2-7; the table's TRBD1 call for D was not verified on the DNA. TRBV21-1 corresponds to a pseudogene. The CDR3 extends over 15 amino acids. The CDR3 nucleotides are TGTGCCAGCAGCCTACGACCAGGGGGCAACTACGAGCAGTACTTC. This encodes CASSLRPGGNYEQYF.

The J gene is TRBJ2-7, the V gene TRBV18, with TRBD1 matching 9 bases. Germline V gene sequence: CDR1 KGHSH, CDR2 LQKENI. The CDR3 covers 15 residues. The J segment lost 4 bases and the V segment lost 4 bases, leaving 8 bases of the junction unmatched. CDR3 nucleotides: TGTGCCAGCTCACTTTCCGGGACAGGGTCTTACGAGCAGTACTTC. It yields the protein CASSLSGTGSYEQYF.

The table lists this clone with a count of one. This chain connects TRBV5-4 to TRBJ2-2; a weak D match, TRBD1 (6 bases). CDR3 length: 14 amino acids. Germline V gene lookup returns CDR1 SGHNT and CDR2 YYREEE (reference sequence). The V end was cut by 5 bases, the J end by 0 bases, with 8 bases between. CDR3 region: CASRPGANTGELFF. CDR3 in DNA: TGTGCCAGCAGACCAGGGGCGAACACCGGGGAGCTGTTTTTT.

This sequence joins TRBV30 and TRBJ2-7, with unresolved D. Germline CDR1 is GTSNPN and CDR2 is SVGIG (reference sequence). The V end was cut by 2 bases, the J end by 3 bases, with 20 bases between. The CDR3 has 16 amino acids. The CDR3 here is CAWSPERTTWNYEQYF. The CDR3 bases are TGTGCCTGGAGTCCTGAAAGAACTACCTGGAACTACGAGCAGTACTTC.

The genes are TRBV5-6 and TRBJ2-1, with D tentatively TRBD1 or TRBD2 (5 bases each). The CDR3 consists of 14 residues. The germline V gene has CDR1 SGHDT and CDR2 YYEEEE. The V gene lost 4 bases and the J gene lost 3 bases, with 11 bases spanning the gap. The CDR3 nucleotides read TGTGCCAGCAGCCCAGGGAGCTTCTACAATGAGCAGTTCTTC. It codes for CASSPGSFYNEQFF.

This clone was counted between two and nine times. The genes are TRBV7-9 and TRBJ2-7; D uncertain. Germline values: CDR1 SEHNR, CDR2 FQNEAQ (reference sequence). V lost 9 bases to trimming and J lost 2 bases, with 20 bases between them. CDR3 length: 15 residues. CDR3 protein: CASSTHLLPPYEQYF. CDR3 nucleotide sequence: TGTGCCAGTTCGACCCATTTACTACCCCCCTACGAGCAGTACTTC.

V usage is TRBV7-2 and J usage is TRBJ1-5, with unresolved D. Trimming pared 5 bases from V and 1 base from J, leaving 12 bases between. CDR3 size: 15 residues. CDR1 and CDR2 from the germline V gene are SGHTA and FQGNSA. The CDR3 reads CASSPALGSNQPQHF. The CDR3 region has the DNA TGTGCCAGCAGCCCAGCCCTCGGAAGCAATCAGCCCCAGCATTTT.

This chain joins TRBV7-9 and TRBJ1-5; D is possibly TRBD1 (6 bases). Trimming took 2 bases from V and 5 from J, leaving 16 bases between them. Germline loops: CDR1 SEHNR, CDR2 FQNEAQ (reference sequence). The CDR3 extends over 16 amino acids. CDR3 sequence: CASSLPRGGWYQPQHF. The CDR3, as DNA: TGTGCCAGCAGCTTACCCAGGGGCGGTTGGTATCAGCCCCAGCATTTT.

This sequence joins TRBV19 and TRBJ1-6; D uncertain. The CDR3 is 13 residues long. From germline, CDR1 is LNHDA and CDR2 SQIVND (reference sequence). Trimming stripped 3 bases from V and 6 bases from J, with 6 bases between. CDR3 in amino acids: CASSMSLNSPLHF. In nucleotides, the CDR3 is TGTGCCAGTAGTATGTCACTTAATTCACCCCTCCACTTT.

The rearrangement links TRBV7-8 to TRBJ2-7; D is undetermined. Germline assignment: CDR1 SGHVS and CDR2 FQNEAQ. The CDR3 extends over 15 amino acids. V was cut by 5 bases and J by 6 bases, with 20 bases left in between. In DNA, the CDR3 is TGTGCCAGCAGCCCTTCGACGGCGAAGTTAAGCGAGCAGTACTTC. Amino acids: CASSPSTAKLSEQYF.

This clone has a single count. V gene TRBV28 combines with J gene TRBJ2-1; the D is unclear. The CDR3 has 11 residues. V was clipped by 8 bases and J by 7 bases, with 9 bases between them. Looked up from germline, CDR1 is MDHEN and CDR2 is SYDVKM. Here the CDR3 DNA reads TGTGCCAGCTCAGACGAGAATGAGCAGTTCTTC. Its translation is CASSDENEQFF.

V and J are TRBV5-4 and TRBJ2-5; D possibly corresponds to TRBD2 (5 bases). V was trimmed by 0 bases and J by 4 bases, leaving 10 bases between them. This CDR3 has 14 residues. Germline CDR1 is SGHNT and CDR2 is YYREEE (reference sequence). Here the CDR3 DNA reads TGTGCCAGCAGCTTGGTCGAGGGCGGAGAGACCCAGTACTTC. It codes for CASSLVEGGETQYF.

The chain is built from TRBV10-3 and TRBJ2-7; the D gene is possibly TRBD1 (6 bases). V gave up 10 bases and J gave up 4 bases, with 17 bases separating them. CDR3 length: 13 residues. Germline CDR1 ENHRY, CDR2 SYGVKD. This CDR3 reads CATQPGAGYEQYF. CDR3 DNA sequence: TGTGCCACCCAACCAGGGGCAGGTTACGAGCAGTACTTC.

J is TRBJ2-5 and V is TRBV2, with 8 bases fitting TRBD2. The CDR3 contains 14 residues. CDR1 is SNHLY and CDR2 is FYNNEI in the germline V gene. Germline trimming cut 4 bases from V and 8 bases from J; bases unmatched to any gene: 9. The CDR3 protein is CASSGTGGGGTQYF. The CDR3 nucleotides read TGTGCCAGCAGTGGGACCGGGGGGGGCGGCACCCAGTACTTC.

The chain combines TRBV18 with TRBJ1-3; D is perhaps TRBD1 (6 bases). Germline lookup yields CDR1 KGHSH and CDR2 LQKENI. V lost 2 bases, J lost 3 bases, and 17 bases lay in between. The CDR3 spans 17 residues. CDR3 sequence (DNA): TGTGCCAGCTCACCAGTGGTGGGGGGCGCAGATGGAAACACCATATATTTT. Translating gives CASSPVVGGADGNTIYF.

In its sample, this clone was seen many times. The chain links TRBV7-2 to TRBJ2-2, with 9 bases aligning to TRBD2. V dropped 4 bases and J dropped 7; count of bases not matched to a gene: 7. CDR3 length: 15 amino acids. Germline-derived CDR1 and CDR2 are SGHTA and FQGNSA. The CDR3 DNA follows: TGTGCCAGCAGCTACCGAGCGGGGGGTCTCGGGGAGCTGTTTTTT. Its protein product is CASSYRAGGLGELFF.

The CDR3, as DNA: TGTGCCAGCAGTCCCTACACTGTCACAGATACGCAGTATTTT. It codes for CASSPYTVTDTQYF. The rearrangement uses TRBV27 and TRBJ2-3; D call uncertain. With 5 bases removed from V and 2 bases from J, the gap between germline ends came to 11 bases. This CDR3 has 14 amino acids. Germline values: CDR1 MNHEY, CDR2 SMNVEV (reference sequence).